There are a few counts of the clone carrying this T cell receptor (beta chain). Its antigen is unknown. This record comes from a study of cytomegalovirus exposure and HLA in healthy donors. A multiplex PCR was run with 60 Vbeta primers and 13 Jbeta primers. This table comes from immunoSEQ multiplex PCR, and its TCRdb copy is limited to in-frame clones, with some not included. The data show roughly 120,000 clones, roughly four fifths seen once. Germline V lookup: CDR1 LNHDA, CDR2 SQIVND (reference sequence). The V gene end was trimmed by 7 bases and the J gene end by 7 bases; junction bases not matched to a gene: 10. There are 15 residues in the CDR3. Study observations and caveats: Donors were assumed by presence/absence analyses to have roughly uniform sequencing depth.

The clonotype originates from a male donor in good health and CMV-seropositive. This chain links TRBV19 with TRBJ2-2; 9 bases fit TRBD1. Sequencing was done on a sample of PBMCs. CDR3 sequence (DNA): TGTGCCAGTACCACCTTAGGGACAGGGAACGGGGAGCTGTTTTTT. Protein product: CASTTLGTGNGELFF.